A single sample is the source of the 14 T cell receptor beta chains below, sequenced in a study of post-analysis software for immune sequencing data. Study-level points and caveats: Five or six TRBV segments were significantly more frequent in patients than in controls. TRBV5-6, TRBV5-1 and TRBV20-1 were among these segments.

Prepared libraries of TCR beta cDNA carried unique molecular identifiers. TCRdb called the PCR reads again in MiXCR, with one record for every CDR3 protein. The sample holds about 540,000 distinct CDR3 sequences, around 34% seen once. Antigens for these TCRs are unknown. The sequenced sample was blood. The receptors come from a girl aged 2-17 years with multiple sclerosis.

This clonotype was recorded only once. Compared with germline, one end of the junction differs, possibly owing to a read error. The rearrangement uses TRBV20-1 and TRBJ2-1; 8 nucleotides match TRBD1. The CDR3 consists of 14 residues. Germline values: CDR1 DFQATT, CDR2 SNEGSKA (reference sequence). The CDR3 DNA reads TGCAGTGCTAGAGACAGGACAGGGATTAATGAGCAGTGCTTC. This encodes CSARDRTGINEQCF.

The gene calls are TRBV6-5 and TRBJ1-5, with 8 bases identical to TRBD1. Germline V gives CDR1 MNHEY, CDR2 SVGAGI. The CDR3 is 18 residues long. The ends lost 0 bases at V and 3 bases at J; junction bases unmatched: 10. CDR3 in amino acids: CASSYSSPGTGPNQPQHF. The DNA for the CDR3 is TGTGCCAGCAGTTACTCCTCTCCCGGGACAGGACCCAATCAGCCCCAGCATTTT.

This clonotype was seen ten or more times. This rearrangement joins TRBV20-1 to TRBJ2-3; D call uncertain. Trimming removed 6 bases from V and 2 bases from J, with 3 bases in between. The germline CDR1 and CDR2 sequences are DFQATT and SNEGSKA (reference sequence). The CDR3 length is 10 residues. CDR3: CSAHTDTQYF. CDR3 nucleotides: TGCAGTGCCCACACAGATACGCAGTATTTT.

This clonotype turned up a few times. The DNA for the CDR3 is TGTGCCAGCAGTTTCCCAGGGAACACAGATACGCAGTATTTT. Its translation is CASSFPGNTDTQYF. This sequence joins TRBV28 and TRBJ2-3; tentative D call: TRBD1 (5 bases). Germline V gene data show CDR1 as MDHEN and CDR2 as SYDVKM. The ends were cut back, 3 bases at V and 2 bases at J, with 9 bases in the middle. The CDR3 runs to 14 residues.

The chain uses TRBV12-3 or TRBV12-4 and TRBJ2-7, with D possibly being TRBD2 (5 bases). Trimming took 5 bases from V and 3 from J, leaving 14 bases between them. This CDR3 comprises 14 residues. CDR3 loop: CASSLRAEGYEQYF. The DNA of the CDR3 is TGTGCCAGCAGTCTCCGGGCCGAGGGCTACGAGCAGTACTTC.

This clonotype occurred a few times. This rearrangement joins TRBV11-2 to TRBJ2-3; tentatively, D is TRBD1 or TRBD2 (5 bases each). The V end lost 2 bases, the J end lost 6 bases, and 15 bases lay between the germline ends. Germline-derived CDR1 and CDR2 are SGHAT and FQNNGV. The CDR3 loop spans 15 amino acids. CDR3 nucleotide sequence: TGTGCCAGCAGCTTACCTGTCGTCGGGGCCGATACGCAGTATTTT. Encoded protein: CASSLPVVGADTQYF.

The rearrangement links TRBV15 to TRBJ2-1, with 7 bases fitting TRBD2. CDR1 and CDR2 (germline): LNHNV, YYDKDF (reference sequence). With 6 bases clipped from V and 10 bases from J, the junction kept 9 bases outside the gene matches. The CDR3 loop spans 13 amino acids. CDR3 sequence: CATSVGGRGEQFF. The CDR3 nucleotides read TGTGCCACCAGTGTGGGGGGGAGAGGGGAGCAGTTCTTC.

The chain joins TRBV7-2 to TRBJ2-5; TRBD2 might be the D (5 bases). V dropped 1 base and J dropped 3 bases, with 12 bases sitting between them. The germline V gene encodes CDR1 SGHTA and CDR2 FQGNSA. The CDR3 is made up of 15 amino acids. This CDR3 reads CASSLEGAAKETQYF. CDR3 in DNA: TGTGCCAGCAGCTTAGAAGGAGCGGCAAAAGAGACCCAGTACTTC.

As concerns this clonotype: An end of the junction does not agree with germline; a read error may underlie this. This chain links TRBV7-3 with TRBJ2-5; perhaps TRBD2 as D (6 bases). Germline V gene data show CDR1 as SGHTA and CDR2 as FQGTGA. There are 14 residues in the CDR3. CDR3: CASSLRRDQEAQYF. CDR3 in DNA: TGTGCCAGCAGCTTAAGGAGGGACCAAGAGGCCCAGTACTTC.

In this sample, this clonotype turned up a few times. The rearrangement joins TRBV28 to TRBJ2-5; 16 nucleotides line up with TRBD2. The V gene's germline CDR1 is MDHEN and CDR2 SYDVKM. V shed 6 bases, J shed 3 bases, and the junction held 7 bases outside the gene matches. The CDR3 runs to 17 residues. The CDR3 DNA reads TGTGCCAGCAGCGCGGGACTAGCGGGGGGGCGGGAAGAGACCCAGTACTTC. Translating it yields CASSAGLAGGREETQYF.

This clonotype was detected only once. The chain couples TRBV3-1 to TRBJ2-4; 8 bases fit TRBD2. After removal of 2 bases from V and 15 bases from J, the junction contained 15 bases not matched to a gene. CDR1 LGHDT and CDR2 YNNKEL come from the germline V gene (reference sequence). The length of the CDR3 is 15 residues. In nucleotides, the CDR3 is TGTGCCAGCAGCCAAAACTCGGGACTAGGAGAAAATCGGTACTTC. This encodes CASSQNSGLGENRYF.

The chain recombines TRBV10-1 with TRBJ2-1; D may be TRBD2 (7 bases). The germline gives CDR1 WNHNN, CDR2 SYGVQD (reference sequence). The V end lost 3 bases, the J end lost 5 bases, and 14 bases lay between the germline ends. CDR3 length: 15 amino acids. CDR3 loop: CASSELAGADNEQFF. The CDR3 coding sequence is TGCGCCAGCAGTGAACTCGCGGGGGCCGACAATGAGCAGTTCTTC.

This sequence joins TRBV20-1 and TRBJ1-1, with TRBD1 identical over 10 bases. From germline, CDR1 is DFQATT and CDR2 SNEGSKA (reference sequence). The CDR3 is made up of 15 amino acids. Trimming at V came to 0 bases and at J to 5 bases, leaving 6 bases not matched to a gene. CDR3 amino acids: CSARDRGQGITEAFF. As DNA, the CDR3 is TGCAGTGCTAGAGACCGGGGACAGGGGATTACTGAAGCTTTCTTT.

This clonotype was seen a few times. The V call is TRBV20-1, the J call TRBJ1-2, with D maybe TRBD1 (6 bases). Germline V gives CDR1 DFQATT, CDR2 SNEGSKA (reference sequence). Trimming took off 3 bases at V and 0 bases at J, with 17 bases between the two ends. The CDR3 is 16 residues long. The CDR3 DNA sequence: TGCAGTGCTAGTTCGGGGCAGGGGACTCCTAACTATGGCTACACCTTC. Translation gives CSASSGQGTPNYGYTF.